The source of this TCR beta chain is a study of OX40 agonist ivuxolimab in advanced cancers. Background for the entire study: Ivuxolimab was a fully human IgG2 agonistic monoclonal antibody targeting the costimulatory receptor OX40 (CD134). The monotherapy dose-escalation portion (N ≈ 55 patients) of the phase I ivuxolimab trial is reported in the paper. Intravenous ivuxolimab was administered to patients every 2 weeks at six dose levels: 0.01, 0.1, 0.3, 1.5, 3 and 10 mg/kg. Partial responses occurred in three dose-escalation patients: two with cutaneous melanoma and one with hepatocellular carcinoma. The dose-escalation cohort was about 86% male with a mean age of approximately 59 years, ranging from about 20 to 80. Among the roughly 52 dose-escalation patients, around 20 had hepatocellular carcinoma, 15 or so melanoma, 9 renal cell carcinoma and 9 head and neck cancer. Prior anti-PD-1, anti-PD-L1 or anti-CTLA-4 therapy was permitted, and approximately 41% of dose-escalation patients had received checkpoint inhibitors. The purpose of peripheral TCRbeta sequencing was to test whether ivuxolimab changed TCR sequence diversity and led to clonal T-cell expansion. Paper-wide results and their limitations: In the 0.1-3.0 mg/kg groups, partial responders had among the lowest normalized peripheral clonal expansion, particularly in CD8+ T cells. The antigen specificity of the peripheral T cells that underwent clonal expansion was not determined. At doses of 0.1 to 3.0 mg/kg, clonal expansion of both CD4+ and CD8+ blood T cells was observed from baseline to week 6. After ivuxolimab, expanded clones were on average more numerous among CD8+ T cells than among CD4+ T cells. Low levels of normalized T-cell clonal expansion were also shown by some nonresponding patients.

Remarks on this clone: Its antigen specificity is not known. It has no much larger one-base neighbor in the sample; base qualities were not kept.

The trial excluded patients who had a history of autoimmune disease or who were on systemic immunosuppression. Peripheral blood for TCR sequencing was collected from all dose cohorts at baseline, on cycle 4 day 1, and on cycle 7 day 1. Samples came from an open-label, multicenter, first-in-human phase I dose-escalation trial of ivuxolimab. The trial enrolled adults with locally advanced or metastatic head and neck squamous cell, hepatocellular, melanoma or renal cell carcinoma. CD4+ and CD8+ T cells were sorted separately from peripheral blood before TCR sequencing. The germline V gene sets CDR1 to WSHSY and CDR2 to SAAADI. Compared with germline, V lacks 0 bases and J lacks 4 bases; bases without a gene match: 5. Reading from cysteine to phenylalanine, the CDR3 counts 16 amino acids. The only DNA kept is the CDR3, 48 bases in frame from the first base. Genomic DNA was isolated from the sorted cells so that the TCRbeta CDR3 region could be sequenced. TCRbeta CDR3 regions were sequenced using the immunoSEQ Assay. TCRdb took over this immuneACCESS table, retaining in-frame rearrangements with V and J assigned. Such tables are incomplete; in checked studies, under half of the missing clones stem from an unresolved V gene, and the remainder is unexplained. Here the sample has 9,000 to 15,000 clones; about three quarters occur a single time. The ten largest clonotypes hold about 31% of the sample.

Sequences were derived from CD4+ or CD8+ T cells sorted from blood, sampled in a trial of the OX40 agonist ivuxolimab. This receptor was taken from an adult with an advanced solid tumor such as melanoma, head and neck, liver or kidney cancer. The chain is encoded by TRBV10-2 joined to TRBJ1-2, and 10 junctional nucleotides match TRBD1. The DNA sequence is given as TGCGCCAGCAGTGAGTCGAGACAGGGGGCTGGCTATGGCTACACCTTC. Its amino acids are CASSESRQGAGYGYTF.